Below are 31 T cell receptor beta chains sequenced from a single sample in a study of human thymus T cells. Sequencing used immunoSEQ multiplex PCR; TCRdb keeps in-frame clones, though not all of them. The sample consists of 86,000 or so clones, roughly 97% of them appearing once. Thymus pieces cut out during corrective heart surgery were the tissue that was used. The specimen sequenced was thymus tissue. These receptors came from a boy younger than two with a congenital heart defect but otherwise immunologically healthy.

This sequence joins TRBV6-1 and TRBJ2-7, with D possibly TRBD1 on 5 matching bases. Germline CDR1 is MNHNS and CDR2 is SASEGT. The CDR3 has 14 residues. V lost 4 bases to trimming and J lost 3 bases, with 13 bases between them. As DNA, the CDR3 is TGTGCCAGCAGTGGTCGGAAGGGGCTCTACGAGCAGTACTTC. Translated: CASSGRKGLYEQYF.

The rearrangement joins TRBV7-2 to TRBJ1-2; TRBD1 is a possible D gene (6 bases). Looked up from germline, CDR1 is SGHTA and CDR2 is FQGNSA. This CDR3 is 16 amino acids long. Trimming removed 5 bases at V and 5 bases at J, with 21 bases between. The CDR3 reads CASSLRGGATLYGYTF. The DNA for the CDR3 is TGTGCCAGCAGCCTCCGAGGGGGGGCCACACTATATGGCTACACCTTC. Based on the CDR3 plus reference TRBV7-2 and TRBJ1-2, the full variable domain is GAGVSQSPSNKVTEKGKDVELRCDPISGHTALYWYRQSLGQGLEFLIYFQGNSAPDKSGLPSDRFSAERTGGSVSTLTIQRTQQEDSAVYLCASSLRGGATLYGYTFGSGTRLTVV.

The chain employs TRBV28 and TRBJ2-7; D is tentatively TRBD1 or TRBD2 (5 bases each). The ends were cut back, 5 bases at V and 0 bases at J, with 14 bases in the middle. The CDR3 totals 15 residues. Germline CDR1 is MDHEN and CDR2 is SYDVKM. Here the CDR3 reads CASSLGTAFSYEQYF. The CDR3 nucleotides are TGTGCCAGCAGTCTAGGGACCGCATTCTCCTACGAGCAGTACTTC.

This chain links TRBV5-1 with TRBJ1-5; 7 positions match TRBD1. The trim removed 4 bases at V and 3 bases at J, leaving 4 bases unmatched. Per germline, CDR1 SGHRS and CDR2 YFSETQ. The CDR3 has 14 residues. The DNA for the CDR3 is TGCGCCAGCAGCCCCGGACAGGTCAATCAGCCCCAGCATTTT. It specifies CASSPGQVNQPQHF. The full variable domain, with the rest looked up from reference TRBV5-1 and TRBJ1-5, is KAGVTQTPRYLIKTRGQQVTLSCSPISGHRSVSWYQQTPGQGLQFLFEYFSETQRNKGNFPGRFSGRQFSNSRSEMNVSTLELGDSALYLCASSPGQVNQPQHFGDGTRLSIL.

V usage is TRBV28 and J usage is TRBJ1-2; weak D call: TRBD1 (6 bases). CDR1 and CDR2 from the germline V gene are MDHEN and SYDVKM. The CDR3 contains 15 residues. V was trimmed by 5 bases and J by 5 bases, leaving 18 bases between them. The CDR3 DNA is TGTGCCAGCAGTGTCCACAGGGAGATTCAATATGGCTACACCTTC. Amino acid sequence: CASSVHREIQYGYTF.

The chain uses TRBV5-1 and TRBJ2-1, with D possibly TRBD2 on 5 matching bases. V was trimmed by 0 bases and J by 0 bases, leaving 13 bases between them. This CDR3 region has 17 residues. Germline V gives CDR1 SGHRS, CDR2 YFSETQ. CDR3 nucleotides: TGCGCCAGCAGCTTGGGTGGACTCCTTAACTCCTACAATGAGCAGTTCTTC. It specifies CASSLGGLLNSYNEQFF. Looking up the rest from reference TRBV5-1 and TRBJ2-1 gives the full variable domain: KAGVTQTPRYLIKTRGQQVTLSCSPISGHRSVSWYQQTPGQGLQFLFEYFSETQRNKGNFPGRFSGRQFSNSRSEMNVSTLELGDSALYLCASSLGGLLNSYNEQFFGPGTRLTVL.

This clone was seen a few times. The rearrangement uses TRBV27 and TRBJ1-3; 10 bases map to TRBD1. V lost 5 bases, J lost 0 bases, and 4 bases stayed unmatched. CDR3 length: 16 amino acids. CDR1 is MNHEY, CDR2 SMNVEV, per germline (reference sequence). The CDR3 sequence is CASSPRDRGSGNTIYF. The CDR3 bases are TGTGCCAGCAGTCCTCGGGACAGGGGCTCTGGAAACACCATATATTTT.

The sample holds a few counts of this clone. V gene TRBV5-4 combines with J gene TRBJ2-2; no clear D gene. The germline CDR1 and CDR2 sequences are SGHNT and YYREEE (reference sequence). The germline V and J ends were trimmed by 0 bases and 5 bases, with 8 bases remaining between them. The CDR3 contains 14 residues. This CDR3 reads CASSLAQPTGELFF. The CDR3 region has the DNA TGTGCCAGCAGCTTGGCGCAGCCGACCGGGGAGCTGTTTTTT.

The V and J genes are TRBV6-5 and TRBJ1-2; D gene ambiguous. V lost 2 bases, J lost 2 bases, and 9 bases lay in between. Germline CDR1 MNHEY, CDR2 SVGAGI. The CDR3 runs 14 residues. The CDR3 region has the DNA TGTGCCAGCAGTTACGGGGAAGGGAACTATGGCTACACCTTC. The encoded protein is CASSYGEGNYGYTF.

This chain links TRBV28 with TRBJ2-3; 8 bases are a match to TRBD2. The CDR3 totals 17 residues. With 5 bases clipped from V and 3 bases from J, the junction kept 13 bases outside the gene matches. Germline V gene sequence: CDR1 MDHEN, CDR2 SYDVKM. The CDR3 spells CASSPRSGTRGTDTQYF. The CDR3 DNA is TGTGCCAGCAGTCCACGATCCGGGACTAGAGGGACAGATACGCAGTATTTT.

This clone has only a few counts. The V gene is TRBV5-1, the J gene TRBJ1-2, with no clear D. The length of the CDR3 is 16 residues. The V end was cut by 5 bases, the J end by 5 bases, with 22 bases between. Germline values: CDR1 SGHRS, CDR2 YFSETQ. CDR3 coding DNA: TGCGCCAGCAGGAGTCGGGTGGAATTCTCTCCTTATGGCTACACCTTC. Translating gives CASRSRVEFSPYGYTF.

Written as DNA, the CDR3 is TGCAGCGTGATTGACCCCACTGAAGCTTTCTTT. It encodes CSVIDPTEAFF. This sequence joins TRBV29-1 and TRBJ1-1; D call uncertain. The germline V gene has CDR1 SQVTM and CDR2 ANQGSEA. CDR3 size: 11 residues. The germline V and J ends were trimmed by 6 bases and 4 bases, with 9 bases remaining between them.

V is TRBV6-6 and J is TRBJ2-1; 11 positions match TRBD2. CDR1 and CDR2 (germline): MNHNY, SVGAGI (reference sequence). The CDR3 consists of 15 residues. The J segment lost 7 bases and the V segment lost 5 bases, leaving 7 bases of the junction unmatched. CDR3 in amino acids: CASSRLAGYLNEQFF. CDR3 sequence (DNA): TGTGCCAGCAGTCGACTAGCGGGATATCTGAATGAGCAGTTCTTC.

The chain uses TRBV7-3 and TRBJ2-2; tentative D call: TRBD2 (5 bases). V was trimmed by 1 base and J by 1 base, leaving 10 bases between them. CDR1 SGHTA and CDR2 FQGTGA come from the germline V gene. This CDR3 spans 16 amino acids. The CDR3 DNA follows: TGTGCCAGCAGCTTAAGCCTAGCAGAGAACACCGGGGAGCTGTTTTTT. Amino acid sequence: CASSLSLAENTGELFF.

The chain recombines TRBV28 with TRBJ2-4; D possibly corresponds to TRBD1 (6 bases). Germline V gene lookup returns CDR1 MDHEN and CDR2 SYDVKM. Trimming pared 1 base from V and 6 bases from J, leaving 10 bases between. This CDR3 is built from 14 residues. The CDR3 sequence: CASSLSGELNIQYF. The CDR3 DNA is TGTGCCAGCAGTTTATCAGGGGAGCTAAACATTCAGTACTTC.

This clone was detected once. An end of the junction does not agree with germline; a read error may underlie this. V usage is TRBV7-2 and J usage is TRBJ2-5; 8 nucleotides match TRBD1. The CDR3 runs 16 residues. CDR1 and CDR2 from the germline V gene are SGHTA and FQGNSA. This CDR3 reads CASSPYSDDRGASRNF. In DNA, the CDR3 is TGTGCCAGCAGCCCTTACTCTGATGACAGGGGTGCGAGTCGTAACTTC.

This sequence joins TRBV4-3 and TRBJ1-4; D is perhaps TRBD1 (5 bases). CDR1 is LGHNA and CDR2 is YSLEER in the germline V gene. The V end lost 3 bases, the J end lost 3 bases, and 17 bases lay between the germline ends. This CDR3 is built from 17 residues. In DNA form, the CDR3 reads TGCGCCAGCAGCCATTTCAACAGGAGGGGAGCTAATGAAAAACTGTTTTTT. This sequence encodes CASSHFNRRGANEKLFF.

The chain recombines TRBV19 with TRBJ1-5; 9 bases agree with TRBD1. Germline CDR1 reads LNHDA; CDR2 reads SQIVND (reference sequence). There are 16 residues in the CDR3. With V trimmed by 4 bases and J by 3 bases, 7 bases remained unmatched. The CDR3 spells CASSTVRDRDNQPQHF. The CDR3 DNA sequence: TGTGCCAGTAGTACTGTCCGGGACAGGGACAATCAGCCCCAGCATTTT.

The V gene is TRBV5-1, the J gene TRBJ2-1, with D possibly matching TRBD2 (5 bases). Per the germline V gene, CDR1 is SGHRS and CDR2 is YFSETQ. This CDR3 region has 19 residues. V lost 4 bases to trimming and J lost 0 bases, with 23 bases between them. For the CDR3, the DNA is TGCGCCAGCAGCCTACGGGATGAATCGGACCATCTCTCCTACAATGAGCAGTTCTTC. As protein: CASSLRDESDHLSYNEQFF.

V usage is TRBV5-1 and J usage is TRBJ1-6, with D unclear. The germline V gene encodes CDR1 SGHRS and CDR2 YFSETQ. V shed 6 bases and J shed 3 bases, with 7 bases lying between them. The CDR3 runs to 13 residues. The CDR3 DNA follows: TGCGCCAGCAAACCGAACTATAATTCACCCCTCCACTTT. This gives the protein CASKPNYNSPLHF.

In its sample, this clone was seen once. The chain couples TRBV28 to TRBJ2-7; D gene uncertain. Germline V gene data show CDR1 as MDHEN and CDR2 as SYDVKM. V lost 3 bases and J 7 bases, leaving 10 bases between the germline ends. CDR3 size: 12 residues. CDR3 residues: CASSFSPGEQYF. The CDR3 coding sequence is TGTGCCAGCAGTTTTAGCCCCGGGGAGCAGTACTTC.

V and J are TRBV7-8 and TRBJ1-2; D possibly corresponds to TRBD1 (5 bases). V lost 5 bases and J lost 7, with 11 bases in between. From germline, CDR1 is SGHVS and CDR2 FQNEAQ. The CDR3 has 12 amino acids. CDR3 bases: TGTGCCAGCAGCCGTGGGGGTCTTGGCTACACCTTC. It is translated as CASSRGGLGYTF.

The CDR3 region is CSVEDPGQGIDGYTF. The CDR3 DNA is TGCAGCGTTGAAGATCCGGGACAGGGGATTGACGGCTACACCTTC. The rearrangement uses TRBV29-1 and TRBJ1-2, with 10 bases lining up with TRBD1. Germline CDR1 reads SQVTM; CDR2 reads ANQGSEA. This CDR3 has 15 amino acids. Germline trimming cut 0 bases from V and 8 bases from J; bases unmatched to any gene: 9.

This chain uses TRBV5-8 with TRBJ2-5; a weak D match, TRBD2 (6 bases). This CDR3 comprises 15 residues. V gave up 4 bases and J gave up 5 bases, with 18 bases separating them. From germline, CDR1 is SGHTS and CDR2 YDEGEE. CDR3 sequence reads: CASSASTRRGETQYF. The CDR3, as DNA: TGTGCCAGCAGCGCTTCTACTAGGAGGGGCGAGACCCAGTACTTC.

This chain links TRBV19 with TRBJ1-6; the D gene is possibly TRBD1 (5 bases). Per the germline V gene, CDR1 is LNHDA and CDR2 is SQIVND (reference sequence). The CDR3 runs 16 residues. The V gene lost 1 base and the J gene lost 7 bases, with 14 bases spanning the gap. The CDR3 protein is CASSIGRFGGNSPLHF. CDR3 sequence (DNA): TGTGCCAGTAGTATAGGAAGATTCGGGGGAAATTCACCCCTCCACTTT.

The gene calls are TRBV5-5 and TRBJ1-1; D uncertain. The CDR3 sequence is 14 residues long. V dropped 1 base and J dropped 1 base, with 8 bases sitting between them. Germline CDR1 reads SGHKS; CDR2 reads YYEKEE (reference sequence). The CDR3: CASSLWAENTEAFF. The CDR3 DNA follows: TGTGCCAGCAGCTTGTGGGCGGAGAACACTGAAGCTTTCTTT.

This clone was detected only once. This chain joins TRBV30 and TRBJ1-2, with TRBD1 as a possible D gene (6 bases). The germline CDR1 and CDR2 sequences are GTSNPN and SVGIG (reference sequence). The ends were cut back, 0 bases at V and 6 bases at J, with 14 bases in the middle. CDR3 length equals 14 residues. The CDR3 is CAWSVRAGDDGYTF. The CDR3 DNA reads as TGTGCCTGGAGTGTAAGGGCAGGGGACGATGGCTACACCTTC.

The chain links TRBV19 to TRBJ1-1; TRBD1 agrees at 10 bases. V shed 9 bases and J 3 bases; nucleotides not matched to a gene: 4. The CDR3 loop spans 13 amino acids. CDR1 LNHDA and CDR2 SQIVND come from the germline V gene (reference sequence). CDR3 bases: TGTGCCAGCCGGGACAGGGGTCACACTGAAGCTTTCTTT. Protein: CASRDRGHTEAFF. Filled out from reference TRBV19 and TRBJ1-1, the complete variable domain reads DGGITQSPKYLFRKEGQNVTLSCEQNLNHDAMYWYRQDPGQGLRLIYYSQIVNDFQKGDIAEGYSVSREKKESFPLTVTSAQKNPTAFYLCASRDRGHTEAFFGQGTRLTVV.

This sequence joins TRBV7-8 and TRBJ1-1; the D is unclear. CDR1 SGHVS and CDR2 FQNEAQ come from the germline V gene. There are 17 residues in the CDR3. Trimming left V 5 bases short and J 0 bases short, with 19 bases between. CDR3 amino acids: CASSPRRPRGMNTEAFF. DNA of the CDR3: TGTGCCAGCAGCCCCCGGCGCCCTCGAGGCATGAACACTGAAGCTTTCTTT.

This clone was seen only a few times. The chain employs TRBV18 and TRBJ2-2, with unresolved D. V lost 2 bases to trimming and J lost 7 bases, with 14 bases between them. The CDR3 sequence is 15 residues long. Germline assignment: CDR1 KGHSH and CDR2 LQKENI. The CDR3 DNA sequence: TGTGCCAGCTCACCAAGCGCGCAGCTAGGCGGGGAGCTGTTTTTT. It translates to CASSPSAQLGGELFF.

This clone was seen once. V gene TRBV7-3 combines with J gene TRBJ2-1, with D unresolved. The CDR3 contains 15 residues. Germline CDR1 reads SGHTA; CDR2 reads FQGTGA. Trimming pared 1 base from V and 2 bases from J, leaving 9 bases between. The CDR3 sequence: CASSLKESTYNEQFF. The CDR3 nucleotides read TGTGCCAGCAGCTTAAAGGAGAGCACCTACAATGAGCAGTTCTTC.